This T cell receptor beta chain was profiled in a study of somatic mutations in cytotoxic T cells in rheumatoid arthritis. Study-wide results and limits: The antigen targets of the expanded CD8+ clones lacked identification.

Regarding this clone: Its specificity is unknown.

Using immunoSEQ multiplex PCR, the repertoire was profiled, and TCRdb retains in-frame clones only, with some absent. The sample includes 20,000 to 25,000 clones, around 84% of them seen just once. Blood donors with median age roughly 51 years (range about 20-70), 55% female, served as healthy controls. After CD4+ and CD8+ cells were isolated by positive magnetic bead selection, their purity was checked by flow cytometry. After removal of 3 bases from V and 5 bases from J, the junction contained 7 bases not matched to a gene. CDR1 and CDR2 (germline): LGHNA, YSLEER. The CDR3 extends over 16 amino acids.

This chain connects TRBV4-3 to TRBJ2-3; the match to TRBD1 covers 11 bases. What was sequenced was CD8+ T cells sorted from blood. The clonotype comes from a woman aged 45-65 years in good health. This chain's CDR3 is CASSHFGQGAKDTQYF. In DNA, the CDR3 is TGCGCCAGCAGCCATTTCGGACAGGGGGCGAAAGATACGCAGTATTTT.